Presented here are 30 T cell receptor beta chains from one specimen sequenced in a study of blood T cell repertoires in COVID-19 (dated by TCRdb to the early 2020s). The library was obtained by the immunoSEQ multiplex PCR assay. TCRdb's version of the immuneACCESS table is confined to in-frame rearrangements and falls short of the full clone set. An unresolved V gene accounts for under half of the shortfall where checked; the remainder is of unknown origin. The sample table holds 310,000 or so clones, of which almost 90% were seen once. Of the sample, about 11% falls within the top ten clones. The sample comprised peripheral blood. These receptors were taken from a woman aged 25 to 39 with COVID-19, enrolled during active disease.

The chain couples TRBV11-2 to TRBJ2-7; 7 bases agree with TRBD2. The CDR3 has 16 residues. Trimming at V came to 2 bases and at J to 2 bases, leaving 9 bases not matched to a gene. Germline CDR1 is SGHAT and CDR2 is FQNNGV. The CDR3 spells CASSLYVASGTYEQYF. The CDR3 DNA reads TGTGCCAGCAGCTTATACGTAGCTAGCGGAACCTACGAGCAGTACTTC. Using reference TRBV11-2 and TRBJ2-7 for the parts outside the CDR3, the full variable domain is EAGVAQSPRYKIIEKRQSVAFWCNPISGHATLYWYQQILGQGPKLLIQFQNNGVVDDSQLPKDRFSAERLKGVDSTLKIQPAKLEDSAVYLCASSLYVASGTYEQYFGPGTRLTVT.

The chain has TRBV19 and TRBJ1-4; D gene ambiguous. Germline V CDR1 and CDR2: LNHDA, SQIVND (reference sequence). This CDR3 region has 16 residues. V was shortened by 5 bases and J by 8 bases, with 21 bases between the two germline ends. CDR3 coding DNA: TGTGCCAGTAGTCTTTTTCGGTTAAATCGGCGGGAAAAACTGTTTTTT. It yields the protein CASSLFRLNRREKLFF.

The sample holds one count of this clone. The chain joins TRBV24-1 to TRBJ2-1; 11 nucleotides match TRBD2. CDR3 size: 16 residues. Germline V gene sequence: CDR1 KGHDR, CDR2 SFDVKD. J gave up 4 bases and V 4 bases, and 5 bases lay outside the gene matches. The CDR3 protein is CATSDTTSGDYNEQFF. DNA for the CDR3: TGTGCCACCAGTGACACGACTAGCGGGGATTACAATGAGCAGTTCTTC.

CDR3 region: CASSPQGVYEQYF. CDR3 in DNA: TGTGCCAGCTCGCCACAGGGTGTCTACGAGCAGTACTTC. The genes are TRBV6-5 and TRBJ2-7; TRBD1 is a possible D gene (6 bases). The germline CDR1 and CDR2 sequences are MNHEY and SVGAGI. V shed 8 bases and J shed 3 bases, with 14 bases lying between them. The CDR3 extends over 13 amino acids.

This chain connects TRBV7-9 to TRBJ2-3; possible D gene TRBD1, 6 bases. V shed 5 bases and J shed 1 base, with 16 bases lying between them. The germline V gene encodes CDR1 SEHNR and CDR2 FQNEAQ (reference sequence). The CDR3 covers 16 residues. The CDR3 nucleotides are TGTGCCAGCAGCCTGCAGGGGTCCCTCGGCACAGATACGCAGTATTTT. Amino acid sequence: CASSLQGSLGTDTQYF.

The chain recombines TRBV27 with TRBJ2-7, with 9 bases lining up with TRBD2. With V trimmed by 5 bases and J by 4 bases, 12 bases remained unmatched. The CDR3 has 16 residues. The V gene's germline CDR1 is MNHEY and CDR2 SMNVEV (reference sequence). Here the CDR3 DNA reads TGTGCCAGCAGTGTAGCTGCGGCGGGAGGGCCTTACGAGCAGTACTTC. It codes for CASSVAAAGGPYEQYF.

The chain uses TRBV7-3 and TRBJ1-4, with D uncertain. The CDR3 runs 16 residues. V shed 5 bases and J shed 5 bases, with 18 bases lying between them. Germline CDR1 reads SGHTA; CDR2 reads FQGTGA. The CDR3 DNA sequence: TGTGCCAGCAGCCTCCAGGAGGTCAGTAGGAATGAAAAACTGTTTTTT. This sequence encodes CASSLQEVSRNEKLFF.

The V call is TRBV9, the J call TRBJ2-2; D perhaps matches TRBD2 (5 bases). Trimming left V 3 bases short and J 0 bases short, with 9 bases between. Germline assignment: CDR1 SGDLS and CDR2 YYNGEE. The CDR3 consists of 15 residues. This CDR3 reads CASSASGANTGELFF. The CDR3 DNA is TGTGCCAGCAGCGCGAGCGGCGCGAACACCGGGGAGCTGTTTTTT. Full variable domain (outside the CDR3, taken from reference TRBV9 and TRBJ2-2): DSGVTQTPKHLITATGQRVTLRCSPRSGDLSVYWYQQSLDQGLQFLIQYYNGEERAKGNILERFSAQQFPDLHSELNLSSLELGDSALYFCASSASGANTGELFFGEGSRLTVL.

The chain couples TRBV3-1 (or the pseudogene TRBV3-2) to TRBJ1-1; D remains ambiguous. There are 15 residues in the CDR3. Germline V gene data show CDR1 as LGHDT and CDR2 as YNNKEL (reference sequence). Between the trimmed V and J ends, which lost 2 bases and 0 bases, there was a span of 10 bases. CDR3: CASSQYPSMNTEAFF. CDR3 bases: TGTGCCAGCAGCCAATATCCGAGCATGAACACTGAAGCTTTCTTT.

J is TRBJ2-5 and V is TRBV12-3 or TRBV12-4, with a possible D match to TRBD2 (5 bases). The CDR3 contains 13 residues. Trimming removed 2 bases from V and 6 bases from J, with 10 bases in between. CDR3 in amino acids: CASSLSGLKTQYF. CDR3 bases: TGTGCCAGCAGTTTATCGGGGTTGAAGACCCAGTACTTC.

The CDR3 spells CASSEEFYNEQFF. The CDR3 DNA reads TGTGCCAGCAGTGAGGAGTTCTACAATGAGCAGTTCTTC. This chain connects TRBV2 to TRBJ2-1; D call uncertain. The V end was cut by 3 bases, the J end by 3 bases, with 6 bases between. CDR1 is SNHLY, CDR2 FYNNEI, per germline. CDR3 size: 13 residues.

The rearrangement uses TRBV27 and TRBJ1-4; possible D gene TRBD1, 5 bases. CDR1 is MNHEY, CDR2 SMNVEV, per germline (reference sequence). This CDR3 region has 15 residues. V gave up 0 bases and J gave up 5 bases, with 10 bases separating them. The CDR3 DNA is TGTGCCAGCAGTTTATCGATAGGGGAAAATGAAAAACTGTTTTTT. Amino acids: CASSLSIGENEKLFF.

V gene TRBV7-9 combines with J gene TRBJ1-4; 10 bases fit TRBD1. Germline V gene data show CDR1 as SEHNR and CDR2 as FQNEAQ (reference sequence). This CDR3 is built from 15 residues. Trimming took 1 base from V and 7 from J; bases not matched to a gene: 3. This CDR3 is CASSLGDRGREKLFF. CDR3 DNA: TGTGCCAGCAGCTTAGGGGACAGGGGTCGTGAAAAACTGTTTTTT.

The CDR3 sequence: CASSLDRGFNEQFF. The CDR3 nucleotides read TGTGCCAGCAGCTTGGACAGGGGTTTCAATGAGCAGTTCTTC. The chain employs TRBV7-9 and TRBJ2-1; 9 bases align to TRBD1. CDR1 SEHNR and CDR2 FQNEAQ come from the germline V gene (reference sequence). This CDR3 is 14 amino acids long. V shed 3 bases, J shed 6 bases, and the junction held 3 bases outside the gene matches.

The chain links TRBV5-1 to TRBJ2-3; possibly TRBD2 for D (5 bases). Deletions cut 4 bases from V and 0 bases from J, with 12 bases between. Germline values: CDR1 SGHRS, CDR2 YFSETQ. This CDR3 region has 15 residues. In DNA, the CDR3 is TGCGCCAGCAGCCCTGGACGGGGTAGCACAGATACGCAGTATTTT. Translation gives CASSPGRGSTDTQYF.

In this sample, this clone turned up once. The V call is TRBV27, the J call TRBJ1-2; 7 bases align to TRBD1. With V trimmed by 2 bases and J by 6 bases, 12 bases remained unmatched. CDR3 length equals 16 residues. The germline CDR1 and CDR2 sequences are MNHEY and SMNVEV (reference sequence). In DNA, the CDR3 is TGTGCCAGCAGTTTACAACAGGGGAGAAGTTTAAATGGCTACACCTTC. It specifies CASSLQQGRSLNGYTF.

V gene TRBV15 combines with J gene TRBJ1-1, with D hard to call. Looked up from germline, CDR1 is LNHNV and CDR2 is YYDKDF (reference sequence). Trimming removed 8 bases from V and 3 bases from J, with 10 bases in between. The CDR3 has 12 residues. The CDR3 is CATGPGDTEAFF. The CDR3 DNA reads TGTGCCACCGGCCCCGGGGACACTGAAGCTTTCTTT.

This clone occurred once. The rearrangement uses TRBV6-1 and TRBJ2-1, with 7 bases lining up with TRBD1. The germline CDR1 and CDR2 sequences are MNHNS and SASEGT. The ends lost 3 bases at V and 0 bases at J; junction bases unmatched: 2. The CDR3 spans 15 residues. The CDR3 spells CASSDGQVSYNEQFF. The CDR3, as DNA: TGTGCCAGCAGTGACGGACAGGTCTCCTACAATGAGCAGTTCTTC.

The chain is built from TRBV5-1 and TRBJ1-1, with no clear D. Trimming cost V 0 bases and J 5 bases, with 8 bases left between them. Germline CDR1 reads SGHRS; CDR2 reads YFSETQ. The CDR3 has 13 residues. The CDR3 sequence: CASSLGRGTEAFF. CDR3 DNA: TGCGCCAGCAGCTTGGGTAGAGGGACTGAAGCTTTCTTT. Full variable domain (outside the CDR3, taken from reference TRBV5-1 and TRBJ1-1): KAGVTQTPRYLIKTRGQQVTLSCSPISGHRSVSWYQQTPGQGLQFLFEYFSETQRNKGNFPGRFSGRQFSNSRSEMNVSTLELGDSALYLCASSLGRGTEAFFGQGTRLTVV.

The CDR3 nucleotides are TGTGCCAGCAGCGGACCGGGACTAGCGGGAGGCCTTTACAATGAGCAGTTCTTC. Encoded protein: CASSGPGLAGGLYNEQFF. This chain joins TRBV7-2 and TRBJ2-1; 15 nucleotides agree with TRBD2. V shed 5 bases and J 4 bases; nucleotides not matched to a gene: 9. CDR3 length equals 18 residues. Germline V gives CDR1 SGHTA, CDR2 FQGNSA.

This chain joins TRBV5-1 and TRBJ2-7, with TRBD1 matching over 9 bases. The CDR3 covers 15 residues. Germline V CDR1 and CDR2: SGHRS, YFSETQ. V lost 0 bases to trimming and J lost 4 bases; unmatched junction nucleotides: 5. This CDR3 is CASSLVGTGNYEQYF. CDR3 bases: TGCGCCAGCAGCTTGGTTGGGACAGGGAATTACGAGCAGTACTTC. Together with reference TRBV5-1 and TRBJ2-7, the CDR3 gives the full variable domain: KAGVTQTPRYLIKTRGQQVTLSCSPISGHRSVSWYQQTPGQGLQFLFEYFSETQRNKGNFPGRFSGRQFSNSRSEMNVSTLELGDSALYLCASSLVGTGNYEQYFGPGTRLTVT.

The CDR3 DNA reads as TGTGCCAGCAGCCCGGACTGGAGGTCAGAGCAGTTCTTC. Translating gives CASSPDWRSEQFF. The J gene is TRBJ2-1, the V gene TRBV6-5; weak D call: TRBD2 (5 bases). V gave up 6 bases and J gave up 10 bases, with 16 bases separating them. This CDR3 has 13 residues. The germline V gene encodes CDR1 MNHEY and CDR2 SVGAGI.

The rearrangement links TRBV18 to TRBJ1-2, with a weak D call TRBD1 (5 bases). Germline CDR1 reads KGHSH; CDR2 reads LQKENI. V lost 2 bases to trimming and J lost 7 bases, with 11 bases between them. The CDR3 contains 13 residues. The CDR3 protein is CASSPAGMSGYTF. In DNA form, the CDR3 reads TGTGCCAGCTCACCAGCAGGGATGAGTGGCTACACCTTC.

This sequence joins TRBV27 and TRBJ2-7; 10 nucleotides line up with TRBD2. The CDR3 has 13 residues. Germline V gene lookup returns CDR1 MNHEY and CDR2 SMNVEV (reference sequence). The trim removed 6 bases at V and 6 bases at J, leaving 5 bases unmatched. Here the CDR3 reads CASRASGSSEQYF. For the CDR3, the DNA is TGTGCCAGCAGAGCTAGCGGGAGCTCCGAGCAGTACTTC.

The chain uses TRBV7-2 and TRBJ2-7, with TRBD2 matching 11 bases. Trimming cost V 9 bases and J 5 bases; bases outside gene matches: 6. This CDR3 has 13 residues. From germline, CDR1 is SGHTA and CDR2 FQGNSA. This chain's CDR3 is CASRLAGTNEQYF. In nucleotides, the CDR3 is TGTGCCAGTCGACTAGCGGGAACCAACGAGCAGTACTTC. Full variable domain (remainder filled in from reference TRBV7-2 and TRBJ2-7): GAGVSQSPSNKVTEKGKDVELRCDPISGHTALYWYRQSLGQGLEFLIYFQGNSAPDKSGLPSDRFSAERTGGSVSTLTIQRTQQEDSAVYLCASRLAGTNEQYFGPGTRLTVT.

The chain employs TRBV14 and TRBJ2-1; weak D call: TRBD2 (6 bases). The CDR3 has 21 residues. The V end was cut by 1 base, the J end by 4 bases, with 29 bases between. The germline gives CDR1 SGHDN, CDR2 FVKESK. The CDR3 here is CASSQGVLAGDRHPGYNEQFF. In DNA, the CDR3 is TGTGCCAGCAGCCAAGGAGTACTAGCCGGGGATCGCCACCCGGGGTACAATGAGCAGTTCTTC.

The chain employs TRBV11-2 and TRBJ2-7; D may be TRBD1 (5 bases). CDR3 size: 16 residues. V lost 1 base, J lost 2 bases, and 15 bases lay in between. Germline-derived CDR1 and CDR2 are SGHAT and FQNNGV. DNA for the CDR3: TGTGCCAGCAGCTTAGCCGGGCGAGACAGACCCTACGAGCAGTACTTC. This encodes CASSLAGRDRPYEQYF.

The chain recombines TRBV5-1 with TRBJ2-3; D possibly corresponds to TRBD1 (6 bases). The CDR3 extends over 15 amino acids. Per germline, CDR1 SGHRS and CDR2 YFSETQ. The V and J ends lost 0 bases and 0 bases respectively, with 8 bases between them. CDR3 loop: CASSLAGQSTDTQYF. The CDR3 DNA is TGCGCCAGCAGCTTGGCTGGACAGAGCACAGATACGCAGTATTTT. The entire variable domain, with the rest obtained from reference TRBV5-1 and TRBJ2-3, is as follows: KAGVTQTPRYLIKTRGQQVTLSCSPISGHRSVSWYQQTPGQGLQFLFEYFSETQRNKGNFPGRFSGRQFSNSRSEMNVSTLELGDSALYLCASSLAGQSTDTQYFGPGTRLTVL.

The gene calls are TRBV10-1 and TRBJ2-5; TRBD1 agrees at 10 bases. The V and J ends lost 5 bases and 0 bases, in that order; junction bases with no gene match: 3. CDR1 and CDR2 from the germline V gene are WNHNN and SYGVQD (reference sequence). The length of the CDR3 is 15 residues. The CDR3 sequence: CASSKGTGDQETQYF. CDR3 sequence (DNA): TGCGCCAGCAGTAAGGGGACAGGGGACCAAGAGACCCAGTACTTC.

This sequence joins TRBV9 and TRBJ1-1; the D gene is possibly TRBD1 (5 bases). The germline V gene has CDR1 SGDLS and CDR2 YYNGEE. V lost 4 bases and J lost 4, with 14 bases in between. The CDR3 covers 14 residues. The CDR3 protein is CASSLEGRGTEAFF. In DNA, the CDR3 is TGTGCCAGCAGCCTAGAAGGGAGGGGCACTGAAGCTTTCTTT.